This TCR beta chain is from a study of cytomegalovirus exposure and HLA in healthy donors. General study findings and limits: Sequencing depth across donors, presence/absence analyses assumed, was roughly uniform.

Researchers ran the PCR with 60 Vbeta and 13 Jbeta primers. Using immunoSEQ multiplex PCR, the repertoire was profiled, and TCRdb retains in-frame clones only, with some absent. The sample consists of 150,000 or so clones, around 77% of them appearing once. This CDR3 spans 13 amino acids. The germline V gene encodes CDR1 GTSNPN and CDR2 SVGIG (reference sequence). Deletions cut 0 bases from V and 1 base from J, with 6 bases between. As concerns this clone: The antigen is undetermined.

The chain links TRBV30 to TRBJ1-1; tentative D call: TRBD1 (5 bases). Material for sequencing was PBMCs. The clonotype originates from a woman in her thirties in good health and CMV-seronegative. The CDR3 nucleotides read TGTGCCTGGAGTGTGGACAAGAACACTGAAGCTTTCTTT. Translation gives CAWSVDKNTEAFF.